The rows below give T cell receptor beta chains drawn from one sample of a study of radiotherapy plus CTLA-4 blockade in lung cancer. Method: immunoSEQ multiplex PCR; TCRdb's copy keeps in-frame clones and lacks some. The table lists over 80,000 clones, 83% of them singletons. Sequenced material: peripheral blood, taken from a patient treated with radiotherapy plus ipilimumab. The receptor set was obtained from a human donor with non-small cell lung cancer who had stable disease on radiotherapy plus ipilimumab. CDR3s include the opening cysteine and the closing phenylalanine or tryptophan. D genes are given only for firm matches. The size of a clone is reported for some rows only, either as once, few or many, or as a class for expanded clones.

D gene,clone size,V gene,CDR3 length,J gene,CDR3 protein,CDR3 DNA
-,once,TRBV28,12,TRBJ2-3,CASSTTTDTQYF,TGTGCCAGCAGTACGACCACAGATACGCAGTATTTT
-,-,TRBV20-1,11,TRBJ2-3,CSATYTDTQYF,TGCAGTGCCACTTACACAGATACGCAGTATTTT
-,-,TRBV7-9,16,TRBJ2-4,CASSLGIGEAKNIQYF,TGTGCCAGCAGCTTAGGTATAGGGGAAGCCAAAAACATTCAGTACTTC
TRBD2,once,TRBV9,17,TRBJ2-5,CASSQGLAGGASGTQYF,TGTGCCAGCAGCCAGGGACTAGCGGGAGGAGCTTCCGGGACCCAGTACTTC
TRBD1,-,TRBV6-7,22,TRBJ2-3,CASSYSIPNHYSYTGDAYTQYF,TGTGCCAGCAGTTACTCGATCCCCAACCATTACTCGTACACAGGGGACGCTTATACGCAGTATTTT
-,-,TRBV7-8,14,TRBJ2-7,CASSLSRALYEQYF,TGTGCCAGCAGCTTATCAAGGGCCCTCTACGAGCAGTACTTC
-,-,TRBV25-1,14,TRBJ1-1,CASTDLALNTEAFF,TGTGCCAGCACCGACCTAGCCCTGAACACTGAAGCTTTCTTT
-,-,TRBV28,12,TRBJ1-6,CASRPGSSPLHF,TGTGCCAGCAGGCCGGGAAGTTCACCCCTCCACTTT
-,-,TRBV10-3,14,TRBJ2-3,CAISESGLWDTQYF,TGTGCCATCAGTGAGTCAGGGCTTTGGGATACGCAGTATTTT
-,-,TRBV5-6,13,TRBJ1-2,CASSYDTSYGYTF,TGTGCCAGCAGCTACGACACTAGCTATGGCTACACCTTC
TRBD2,-,TRBV13,14,TRBJ2-7,CASRGGADGYEQYF,TGTGCCAGCAGGGGAGGGGCAGATGGCTACGAGCAGTACTTC
-,-,TRBV4-1,15,TRBJ2-5,CASSPASRGQETQYF,TGCGCCAGCAGCCCCGCAAGCCGGGGGCAAGAGACCCAGTACTTC
TRBD2,-,TRBV18,18,TRBJ2-3,CASSPRLAGESSTDTQYF,TGTGCCAGCTCACCGCGACTAGCGGGAGAATCAAGCACAGATACGCAGTATTTT
-,-,TRBV30,14,TRBJ1-1,CAWRSERVGTEAFF,TGTGCCTGGAGGTCGGAACGGGTCGGGACTGAAGCTTTCTTT
-,-,TRBV6-1,12,TRBJ2-3,CASSERRYTQYF,TGTGCCAGCAGTGAAAGGAGGTATACGCAGTATTTT
TRBD1,-,TRBV25-1,11,TRBJ2-1,CASSDIQGAIF,TGTGCCAGCAGTGATATCCAGGGGGCAATCTTC
TRBD2,-,TRBV7-8,18,TRBJ2-5,CASSSLTSGGALRETQYF,TGTGCCAGCAGCTCGTTAACTAGCGGGGGGGCCTTGCGTGAGACCCAGTACTTC
TRBD2,-,TRBV9,18,TRBJ2-4,CASSPGLAGDSTKNIQYF,TGTGCCAGCAGCCCTGGACTAGCGGGAGACTCGACCAAAAACATTCAGTACTTC
TRBD2,few,TRBV15,17,TRBJ2-1,CATSRGMTSGAYNEQFF,TGTGCCACCAGCAGAGGGATGACTAGCGGAGCCTACAATGAGCAGTTCTTC